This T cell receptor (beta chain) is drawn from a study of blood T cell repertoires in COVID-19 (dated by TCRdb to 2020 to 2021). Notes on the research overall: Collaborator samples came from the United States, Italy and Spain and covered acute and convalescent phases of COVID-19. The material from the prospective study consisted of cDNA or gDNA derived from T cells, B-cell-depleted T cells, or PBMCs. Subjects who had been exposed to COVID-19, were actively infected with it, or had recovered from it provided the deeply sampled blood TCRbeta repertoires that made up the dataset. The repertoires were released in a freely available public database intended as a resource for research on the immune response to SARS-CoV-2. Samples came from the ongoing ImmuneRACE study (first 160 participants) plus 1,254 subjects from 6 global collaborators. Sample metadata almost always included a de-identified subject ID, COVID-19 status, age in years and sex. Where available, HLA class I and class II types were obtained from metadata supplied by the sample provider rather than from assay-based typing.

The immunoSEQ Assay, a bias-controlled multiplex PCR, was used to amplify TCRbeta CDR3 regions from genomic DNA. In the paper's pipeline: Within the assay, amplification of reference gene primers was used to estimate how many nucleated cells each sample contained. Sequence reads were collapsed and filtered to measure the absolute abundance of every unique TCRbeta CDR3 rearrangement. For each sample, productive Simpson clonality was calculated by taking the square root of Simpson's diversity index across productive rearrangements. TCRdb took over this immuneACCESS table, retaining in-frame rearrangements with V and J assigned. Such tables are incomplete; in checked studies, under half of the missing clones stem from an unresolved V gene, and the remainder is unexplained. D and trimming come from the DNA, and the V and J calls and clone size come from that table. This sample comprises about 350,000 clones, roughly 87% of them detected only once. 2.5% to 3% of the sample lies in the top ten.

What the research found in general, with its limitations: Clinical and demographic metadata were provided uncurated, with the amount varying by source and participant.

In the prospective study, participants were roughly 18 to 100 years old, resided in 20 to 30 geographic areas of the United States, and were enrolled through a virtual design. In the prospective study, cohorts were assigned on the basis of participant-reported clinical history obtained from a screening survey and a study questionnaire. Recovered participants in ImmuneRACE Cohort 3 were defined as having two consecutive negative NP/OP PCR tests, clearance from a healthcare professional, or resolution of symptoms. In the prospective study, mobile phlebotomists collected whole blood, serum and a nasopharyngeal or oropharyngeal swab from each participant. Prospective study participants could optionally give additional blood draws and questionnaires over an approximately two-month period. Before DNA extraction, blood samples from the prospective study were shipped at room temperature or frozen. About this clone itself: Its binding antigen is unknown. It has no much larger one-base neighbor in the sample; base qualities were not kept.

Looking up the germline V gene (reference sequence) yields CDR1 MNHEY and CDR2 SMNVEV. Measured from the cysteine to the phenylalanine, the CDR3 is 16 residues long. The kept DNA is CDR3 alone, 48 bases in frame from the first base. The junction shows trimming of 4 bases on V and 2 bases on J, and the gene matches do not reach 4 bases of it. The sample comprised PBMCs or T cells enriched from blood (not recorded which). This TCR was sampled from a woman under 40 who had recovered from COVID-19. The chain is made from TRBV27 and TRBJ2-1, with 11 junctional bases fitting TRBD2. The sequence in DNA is TGTGCCAGCAGTTCGCCGACTAGCGGGACCTACAATGAGCAGTTCTTC. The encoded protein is CASSSPTSGTYNEQFF.